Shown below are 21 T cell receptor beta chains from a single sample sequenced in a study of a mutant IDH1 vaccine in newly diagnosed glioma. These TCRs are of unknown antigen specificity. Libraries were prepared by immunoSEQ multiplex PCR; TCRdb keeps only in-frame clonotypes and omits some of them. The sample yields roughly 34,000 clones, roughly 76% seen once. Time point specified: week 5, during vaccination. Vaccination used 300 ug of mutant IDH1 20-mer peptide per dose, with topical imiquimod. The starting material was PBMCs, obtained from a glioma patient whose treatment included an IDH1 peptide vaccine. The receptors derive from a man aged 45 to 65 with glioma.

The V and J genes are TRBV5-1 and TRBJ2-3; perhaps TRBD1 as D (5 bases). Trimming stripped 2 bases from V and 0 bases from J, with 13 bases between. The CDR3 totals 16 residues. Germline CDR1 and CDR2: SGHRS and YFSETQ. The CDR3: CASSLIRRASTDTQYF. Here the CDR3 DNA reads TGCGCCAGCAGCTTAATCCGCAGGGCTAGCACAGATACGCAGTATTTT.

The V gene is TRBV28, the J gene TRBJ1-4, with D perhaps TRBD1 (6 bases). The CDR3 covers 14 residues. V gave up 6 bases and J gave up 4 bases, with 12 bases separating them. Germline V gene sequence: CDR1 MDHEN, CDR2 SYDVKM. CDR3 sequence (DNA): TGTGCCAGCAGGGGCGAGGGGGGTAATGAAAAACTGTTTTTT. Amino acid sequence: CASRGEGGNEKLFF.

Here the CDR3 DNA reads TGCAGCGTTTCGGGGGGGCAGGAGACCCAGTACTTC. Translation gives CSVSGGQETQYF. V and J are TRBV29-1 and TRBJ2-5; 8 bases fit TRBD2. The length of the CDR3 is 12 residues. Losses at the gene ends were 5 bases for V and 5 bases for J; bases not matched to a gene: 4. Germline V lookup: CDR1 SQVTM, CDR2 ANQGSEA.

The CDR3 reads CSALGQDQRDTQYF. The DNA of the CDR3 is TGCAGCGCCCTCGGACAGGATCAAAGGGATACGCAGTATTTT. V usage is TRBV29-1 and J usage is TRBJ2-3; 7 bases are shared with TRBD1. This CDR3 comprises 14 residues. V was clipped by 7 bases and J by 6 bases; unmatched bases: 13. CDR1 is SQVTM, CDR2 ANQGSEA, per germline.

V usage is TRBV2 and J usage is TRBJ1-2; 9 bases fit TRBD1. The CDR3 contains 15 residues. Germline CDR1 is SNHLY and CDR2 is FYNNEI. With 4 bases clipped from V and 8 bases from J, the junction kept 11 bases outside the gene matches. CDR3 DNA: TGTGCCAGCAGTGGGGGACCCGGGACAGGGTACGGCTACACCTTC. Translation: CASSGGPGTGYGYTF.

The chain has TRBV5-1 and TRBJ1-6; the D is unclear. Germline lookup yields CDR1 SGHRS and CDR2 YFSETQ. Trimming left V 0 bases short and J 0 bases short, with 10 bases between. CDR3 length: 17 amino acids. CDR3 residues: CASSLEGRSSYNSPLHF. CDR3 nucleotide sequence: TGCGCCAGCAGCTTGGAGGGCAGGAGCTCCTATAATTCACCCCTCCACTTT.

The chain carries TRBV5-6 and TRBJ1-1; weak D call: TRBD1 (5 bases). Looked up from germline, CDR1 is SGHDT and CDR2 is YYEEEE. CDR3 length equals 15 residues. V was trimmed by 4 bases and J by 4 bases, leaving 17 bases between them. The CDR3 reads CASSPKVGVLTEAFF. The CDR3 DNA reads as TGTGCCAGCAGCCCCAAGGTGGGGGTGCTCACTGAAGCTTTCTTT.

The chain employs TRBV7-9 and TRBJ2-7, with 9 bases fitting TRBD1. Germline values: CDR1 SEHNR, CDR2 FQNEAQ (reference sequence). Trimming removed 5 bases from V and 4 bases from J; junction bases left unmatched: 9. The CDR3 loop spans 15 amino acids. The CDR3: CASSNRDRASYEQYF. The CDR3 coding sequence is TGTGCCAGCAGCAACCGGGACAGGGCTTCGTACGAGCAGTACTTC.

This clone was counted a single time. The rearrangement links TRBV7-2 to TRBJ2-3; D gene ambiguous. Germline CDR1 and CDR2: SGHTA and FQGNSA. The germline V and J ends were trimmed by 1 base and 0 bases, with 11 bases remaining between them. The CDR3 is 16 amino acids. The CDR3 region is CASSLVPETSTDTQYF. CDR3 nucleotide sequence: TGTGCCAGCAGCTTAGTCCCGGAGACTAGCACAGATACGCAGTATTTT.

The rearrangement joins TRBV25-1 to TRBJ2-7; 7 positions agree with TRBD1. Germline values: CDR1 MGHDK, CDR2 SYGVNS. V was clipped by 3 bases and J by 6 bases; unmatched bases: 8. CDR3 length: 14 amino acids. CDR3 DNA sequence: TGTGCCAGCAGTGATGTTGGGCCAGGGGGCGAGCAGTACTTC. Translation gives CASSDVGPGGEQYF.

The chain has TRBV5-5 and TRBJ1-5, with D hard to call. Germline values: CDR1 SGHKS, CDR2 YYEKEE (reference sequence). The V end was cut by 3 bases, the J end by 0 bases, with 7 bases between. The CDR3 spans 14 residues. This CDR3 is CASSSATSNQPQHF. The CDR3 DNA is TGTGCCAGCAGCTCGGCTACTAGCAATCAGCCCCAGCATTTT.

This chain's CDR3 is CASSPGGDYEQYF. The CDR3 bases are TGTGCCAGCAGCCCAGGGGGCGACTACGAGCAGTACTTC. The chain has TRBV5-4 and TRBJ2-7; TRBD1 matches at 8 bases. This CDR3 contains 13 residues. J was trimmed by 3 bases and V by 4 bases; bases with no gene match: 3. Germline values: CDR1 SGHNT, CDR2 YYREEE (reference sequence). Together with reference TRBV5-4 and TRBJ2-7, the CDR3 gives the full variable domain: ETGVTQSPTHLIKTRGQQVTLRCSSQSGHNTVSWYQQALGQGPQFIFQYYREEENGRGNFPPRFSGLQFPNYSSELNVNALELDDSALYLCASSPGGDYEQYFGPGTRLTVT.

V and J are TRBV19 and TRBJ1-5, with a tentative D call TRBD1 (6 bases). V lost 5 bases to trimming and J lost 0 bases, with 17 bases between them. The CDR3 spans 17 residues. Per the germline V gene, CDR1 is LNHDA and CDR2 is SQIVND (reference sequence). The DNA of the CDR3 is TGTGCCAGTAGTGGACATGGAGGGGGATATAGCAATCAGCCCCAGCATTTT. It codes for CASSGHGGGYSNQPQHF. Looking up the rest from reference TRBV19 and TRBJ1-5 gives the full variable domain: DGGITQSPKYLFRKEGQNVTLSCEQNLNHDAMYWYRQDPGQGLRLIYYSQIVNDFQKGDIAEGYSVSREKKESFPLTVTSAQKNPTAFYLCASSGHGGGYSNQPQHFGDGTRLSIL.

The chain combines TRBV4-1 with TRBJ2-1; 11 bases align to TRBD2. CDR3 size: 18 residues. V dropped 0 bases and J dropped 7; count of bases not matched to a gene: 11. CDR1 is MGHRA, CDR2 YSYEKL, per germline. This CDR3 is CASSQDPPTSGTLNEQFF. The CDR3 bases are TGCGCCAGCAGCCAAGATCCCCCGACTAGCGGGACCTTGAATGAGCAGTTCTTC.

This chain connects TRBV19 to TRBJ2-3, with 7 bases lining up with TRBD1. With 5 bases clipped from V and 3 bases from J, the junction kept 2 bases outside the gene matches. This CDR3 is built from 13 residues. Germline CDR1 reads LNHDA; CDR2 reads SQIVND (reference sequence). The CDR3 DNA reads TGTGCCAGTAGTCCGGGACAGACAGATACGCAGTATTTT. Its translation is CASSPGQTDTQYF.

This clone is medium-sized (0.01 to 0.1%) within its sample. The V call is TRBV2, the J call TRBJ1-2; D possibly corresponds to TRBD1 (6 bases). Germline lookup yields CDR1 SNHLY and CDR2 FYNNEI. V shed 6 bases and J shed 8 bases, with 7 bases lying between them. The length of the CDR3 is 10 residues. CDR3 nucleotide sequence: TGTGCCAGCAGGGACAGCGGCTACACCTTC. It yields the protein CASRDSGYTF.

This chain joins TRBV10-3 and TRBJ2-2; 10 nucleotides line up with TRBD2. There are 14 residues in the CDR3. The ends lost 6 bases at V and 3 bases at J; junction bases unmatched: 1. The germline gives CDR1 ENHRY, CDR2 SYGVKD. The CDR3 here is CAISLAGDTGELFF. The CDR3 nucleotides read TGTGCCATCAGCCTAGCGGGAGACACCGGGGAGCTGTTTTTT.

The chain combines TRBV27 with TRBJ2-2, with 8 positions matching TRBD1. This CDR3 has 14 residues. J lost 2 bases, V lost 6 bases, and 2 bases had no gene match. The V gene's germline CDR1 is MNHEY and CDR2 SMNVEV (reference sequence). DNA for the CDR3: TGTGCCAGCAGAACAGGGGGTAACACCGGGGAGCTGTTTTTT. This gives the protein CASRTGGNTGELFF.

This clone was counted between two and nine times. CDR3 region: CASRWTDNEQFF. In DNA form, the CDR3 reads TGTGCCAGCAGGTGGACAGACAATGAGCAGTTCTTC. The V and J genes are TRBV2 and TRBJ2-1; perhaps TRBD1 as D (6 bases). From germline, CDR1 is SNHLY and CDR2 FYNNEI. V lost 6 bases to trimming and J lost 5 bases, with 8 bases between them. The CDR3 is 12 amino acids. Combining the CDR3 with reference TRBV2 and TRBJ2-1 gives the whole variable domain EPEVTQTPSHQVTQMGQEVILRCVPISNHLYFYWYRQILGQKVEFLVSFYNNEISEKSEIFDDQFSVERPDGSNFTLKIRSTKLEDSAMYFCASRWTDNEQFFGPGTRLTVL.

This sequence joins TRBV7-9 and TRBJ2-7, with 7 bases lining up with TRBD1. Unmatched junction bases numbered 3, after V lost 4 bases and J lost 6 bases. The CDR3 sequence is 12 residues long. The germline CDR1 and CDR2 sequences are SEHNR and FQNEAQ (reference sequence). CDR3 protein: CASSSTGIEQYF. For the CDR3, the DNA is TGTGCCAGCAGCTCGACAGGGATCGAGCAGTACTTC. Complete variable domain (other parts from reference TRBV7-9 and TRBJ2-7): DTGVSQNPRHKITKRGQNVTFRCDPISEHNRLYWYRQTLGQGPEFLTYFQNEAQLEKSRLLSDRFSAERPKGSFSTLEIQRTEQGDSAMYLCASSSTGIEQYFGPGTRLTVT.

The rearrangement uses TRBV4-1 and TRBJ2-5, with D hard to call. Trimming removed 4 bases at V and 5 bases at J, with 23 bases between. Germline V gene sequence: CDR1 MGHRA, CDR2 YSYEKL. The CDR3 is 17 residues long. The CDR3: CASSLQPVGIRGETQYF. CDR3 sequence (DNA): TGCGCCAGCAGCCTTCAACCCGTTGGGATTAGAGGCGAGACCCAGTACTTC.